This is a list of T cell receptor beta chains from one sample in a study of shared clonotypes between healthy human individuals. The method was immunoSEQ multiplex PCR; TCRdb's version includes in-frame clones alone and lacks a portion of them. This sample yields 450,000 to 550,000 clones, of which around 74% are seen a single time; roughly 13% belongs to the top ten. The source material was PBMCs. Every receptor here comes from a woman in her forties in good health. Some clones in this sample may be carry-over from other donors' samples. Each CDR3 is given with its conserved first and last residue. D genes are given only for firm matches. Size tells how often a clone was seen (once, few, many) or the class of an expanded clone, and some rows leave it out.

v_call	cdr3_length	d_call	clone_size	j_call	cdr3_nt	cdr3_aa
TRBV2	14	TRBD1	.	TRBJ1-5	TGTGCCAGCAGTGCCCAGGGGGCCGGTCAGCCCCAGCATTTT	CASSAQGAGQPQHF
TRBV2	15	.	.	TRBJ1-5	TGTGCCAGCACCCCAGGACGGGGGGCAAATCAGCCCCAGCATTTT	CASTPGRGANQPQHF
TRBV6-4	13	TRBD1	once	TRBJ1-2	TGTGCCAGCAGTGCCGGGACAGGCTATGGCTACACCTTC	CASSAGTGYGYTF
TRBV7-6	15	TRBD2	.	TRBJ2-3	TGTGCCAGCAGCCAGACTAGCGGGAGCGGGGATACGCAGTATTTT	CASSQTSGSGDTQYF
TRBV6-1	14	TRBD1	.	TRBJ2-7	TGTGCCAGCAGTGCCGCGACAGGGTTCTACGAGCAGTACTTC	CASSAATGFYEQYF
TRBV10-1	13	.	.	TRBJ2-3	TGCGCCAGCAGGGAATCCGGCACAGATACGCAGTATTTT	CASRESGTDTQYF
TRBV29-1	14	.	medium-sized	TRBJ2-3	TGCAGCGTTGCTCAGGGGGGGAACACAGATACGCAGTATTTT	CSVAQGGNTDTQYF
TRBV14	15	TRBD2	.	TRBJ2-7	TGTGCCAGCAGCCAAGGGGGCGGGAGGATAAGGGAGCAGTACTTC	CASSQGGGRIREQYF
TRBV5-1	14	TRBD2	.	TRBJ2-2	TGCGCCAGCAGAAATAGCGGGAGGGCCGGGGAGCTGTTTTTT	CASRNSGRAGELFF
TRBV19	17	TRBD1	few	TRBJ2-1	TGTGCCAGTAGTACTCGCCCCGGGACAGGGGGCAGGAATGAGCAGTTCTTC	CASSTRPGTGGRNEQFF
TRBV7-9	16	TRBD2	once	TRBJ2-2	TGTGCCAGCAGCCCCGGGACTAGCGGGAGTACCGGGGAGCTGTTTTTT	CASSPGTSGSTGELFF
TRBV9	16	TRBD2	.	TRBJ2-2	TGTGCCAGCAGCATCGGACTAGCGGGAGAAGGGGGGGAGCTGTTTTTT	CASSIGLAGEGGELFF
TRBV6-5	14	.	once	TRBJ2-5	TGTGCCAGCAGTTATCGGACTGGAGGCGAGACCCAGTACTTC	CASSYRTGGETQYF
TRBV5-6	12	.	.	TRBJ2-3	TGTGCCAGCAGCTATAACACAGATACGCAGTATTTT	CASSYNTDTQYF
TRBV9	15	.	.	TRBJ2-1	TGTGCCAGCAGCGTTGGGGGTTTCTCCTACAATGAGCAGTTCTTC	CASSVGGFSYNEQFF
TRBV10-3	16	.	.	TRBJ2-7	TGTGCCATCAGTGGAAACGGGGGAAGGACCTCCTACGAGCAGTACTTC	CAISGNGGRTSYEQYF
TRBV27	14	.	.	TRBJ2-7	TGTGCCAGCAGTGCCCGTAGCGGCCTCTACGAGCAGTACTTC	CASSARSGLYEQYF
TRBV11-2	13	.	.	TRBJ1-1	TGTGCCAGCTCCGCAGGGATGAACACTGAAGCTTTCTTT	CASSAGMNTEAFF